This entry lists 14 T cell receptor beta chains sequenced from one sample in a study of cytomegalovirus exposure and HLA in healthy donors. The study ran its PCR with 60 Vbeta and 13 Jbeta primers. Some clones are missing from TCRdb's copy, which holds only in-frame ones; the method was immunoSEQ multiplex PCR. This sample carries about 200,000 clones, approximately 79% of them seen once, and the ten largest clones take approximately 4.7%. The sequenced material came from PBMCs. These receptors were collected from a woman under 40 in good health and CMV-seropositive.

The CDR3 DNA sequence: TGTGCCAGCAGGGGACACACGAACACTGAAGCTTTCTTT. Translation gives CASRGHTNTEAFF. The chain employs TRBV27 and TRBJ1-1, with D possibly matching TRBD1 (6 bases). Germline V gene sequence: CDR1 MNHEY, CDR2 SMNVEV (reference sequence). V was clipped by 6 bases and J by 1 base, with 9 bases between them. The CDR3 length is 13 residues.

The CDR3 DNA follows: TGTGCCAGCAGCTTCCGCAGGGTGTCTGGAAACACCATATATTTT. Protein product: CASSFRRVSGNTIYF. This chain links TRBV7-2 with TRBJ1-3; D possibly corresponds to TRBD1 (5 bases). In germline, CDR1 is SGHTA, CDR2 FQGNSA. This CDR3 has 15 amino acids. V gave up 3 bases and J gave up 1 base, with 10 bases separating them.

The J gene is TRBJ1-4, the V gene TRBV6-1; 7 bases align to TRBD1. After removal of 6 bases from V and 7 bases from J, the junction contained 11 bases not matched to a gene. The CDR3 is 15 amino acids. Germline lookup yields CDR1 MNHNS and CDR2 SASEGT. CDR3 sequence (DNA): TGTGCCAGCAGGATTGACAGGGCCTCGGTTGAAAAACTGTTTTTT. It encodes CASRIDRASVEKLFF.

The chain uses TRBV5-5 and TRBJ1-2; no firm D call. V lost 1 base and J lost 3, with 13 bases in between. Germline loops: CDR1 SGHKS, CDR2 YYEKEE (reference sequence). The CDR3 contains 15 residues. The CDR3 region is CASSLYPEDHYGYTF. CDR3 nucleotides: TGTGCCAGCAGCTTGTATCCGGAGGACCACTATGGCTACACCTTC.

The CDR3 sequence: CASSSPRRDEQYF. The CDR3, as DNA: TGCGCCAGCAGCTCCCCGAGGCGGGACGAGCAGTACTTC. V is TRBV5-1 and J is TRBJ2-7, with TRBD2 as a possible D gene (5 bases). Per germline, CDR1 SGHRS and CDR2 YFSETQ. The CDR3 is 13 residues long. Trimming removed 3 bases from V and 5 bases from J, with 12 bases in between.

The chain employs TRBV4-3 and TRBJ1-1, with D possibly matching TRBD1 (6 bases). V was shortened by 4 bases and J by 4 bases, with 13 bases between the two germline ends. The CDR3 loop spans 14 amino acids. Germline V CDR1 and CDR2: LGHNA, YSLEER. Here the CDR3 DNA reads TGCGCCAGCAGCCCGTCGAGGGGGGGCACTGAAGCTTTCTTT. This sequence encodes CASSPSRGGTEAFF.

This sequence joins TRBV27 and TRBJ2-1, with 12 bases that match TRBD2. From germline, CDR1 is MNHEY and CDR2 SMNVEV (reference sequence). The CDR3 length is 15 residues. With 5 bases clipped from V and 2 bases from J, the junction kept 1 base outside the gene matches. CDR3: CASSRTSGAYNEQFF. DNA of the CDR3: TGTGCCAGCAGTCGGACTAGCGGGGCCTACAATGAGCAGTTCTTC.

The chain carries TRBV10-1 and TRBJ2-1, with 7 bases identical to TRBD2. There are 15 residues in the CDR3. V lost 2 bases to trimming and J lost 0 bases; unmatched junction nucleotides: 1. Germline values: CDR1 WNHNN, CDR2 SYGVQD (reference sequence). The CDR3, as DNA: TGCGCCAGCAGTGAGGGGGGGGGCTCCTACAATGAGCAGTTCTTC. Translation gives CASSEGGGSYNEQFF.

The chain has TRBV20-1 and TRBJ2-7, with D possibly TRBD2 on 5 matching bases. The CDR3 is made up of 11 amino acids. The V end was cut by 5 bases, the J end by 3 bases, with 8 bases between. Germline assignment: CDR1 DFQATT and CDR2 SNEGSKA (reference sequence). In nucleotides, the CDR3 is TGCAGTGCTCGGGATCTCTACGAGCAGTACTTC. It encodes CSARDLYEQYF.

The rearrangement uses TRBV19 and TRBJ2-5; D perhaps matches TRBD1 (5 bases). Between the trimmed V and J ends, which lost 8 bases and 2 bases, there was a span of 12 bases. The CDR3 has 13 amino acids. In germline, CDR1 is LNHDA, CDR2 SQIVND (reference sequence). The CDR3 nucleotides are TGTGCCAGTGGGGCGTCAGGGCAAGAGACCCAGTACTTC. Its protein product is CASGASGQETQYF.

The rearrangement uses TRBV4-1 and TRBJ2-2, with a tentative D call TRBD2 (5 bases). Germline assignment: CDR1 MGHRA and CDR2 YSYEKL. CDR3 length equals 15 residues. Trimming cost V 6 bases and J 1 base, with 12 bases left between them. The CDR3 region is CASRPLAGNTGELFF. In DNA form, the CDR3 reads TGCGCCAGCAGGCCCCTTGCGGGGAACACCGGGGAGCTGTTTTTT.

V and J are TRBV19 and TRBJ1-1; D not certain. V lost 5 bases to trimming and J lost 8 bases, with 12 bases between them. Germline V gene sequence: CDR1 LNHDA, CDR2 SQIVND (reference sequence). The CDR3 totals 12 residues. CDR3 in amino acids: CASSLARLEAFF. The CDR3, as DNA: TGTGCCAGTAGTTTAGCGCGGTTGGAAGCTTTCTTT.

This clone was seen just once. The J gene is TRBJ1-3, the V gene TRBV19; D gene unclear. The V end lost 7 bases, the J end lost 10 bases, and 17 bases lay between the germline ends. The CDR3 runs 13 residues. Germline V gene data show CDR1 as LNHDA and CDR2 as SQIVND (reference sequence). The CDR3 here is CASILTPGGTIYF. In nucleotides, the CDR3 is TGTGCCAGTATCCTGACACCAGGAGGGACCATATATTTT.

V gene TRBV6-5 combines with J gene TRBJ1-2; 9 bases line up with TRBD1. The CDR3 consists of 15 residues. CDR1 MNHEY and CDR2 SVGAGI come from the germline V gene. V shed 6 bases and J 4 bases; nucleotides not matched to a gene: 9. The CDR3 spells CASSPRTGVVYGYTF. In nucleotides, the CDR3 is TGTGCCAGCAGCCCCAGGACAGGGGTCGTCTATGGCTACACCTTC.